Each of the 30 T cell receptor beta chains below was sequenced from the same sample in a study of T cells in Graves' hyperthyroidism and ophthalmopathy. Researchers took RNA transcripts and amplified the TCR beta CDR3 regions from them. Using the HTBI primer set, a first-round RT-PCR was run on the TCR CDR3. TCRdb re-called the multiplex PCR reads through MiXCR, storing one row per CDR3 protein. Found here are about 770,000 distinct CDR3 sequences, 18% of them singletons; the top ten hold roughly a sixth. Sequencing used blood. The source is a woman between 45 and 60 years old with Graves' hyperthyroidism that later progressed to Graves' ophthalmopathy.

The V and J genes are TRBV14 and TRBJ2-4, with D possibly matching TRBD1 (6 bases). V shed 1 base and J shed 1 base, with 8 bases lying between them. This CDR3 is 15 amino acids long. Per germline, CDR1 SGHDN and CDR2 FVKESK. CDR3 residues: CASSQAGAAKNIQYF. The CDR3 bases are TGTGCCAGCAGCCAAGCAGGGGCGGCCAAAAACATTCAGTACTTC.

The V gene is TRBV6-6, the J gene TRBJ2-1, with D unclear. Trimming left V 0 bases short and J 5 bases short, with 11 bases between. The germline V gene has CDR1 MNHNY and CDR2 SVGAGI (reference sequence). This CDR3 is 15 amino acids long. The CDR3 DNA sequence: TGTGCCAGCAGTTACTCGGGCCTAGGAAACAATGAGCAGTTCTTC. This gives the protein CASSYSGLGNNEQFF.

The V call is TRBV18, the J call TRBJ2-3; the D gene could be TRBD1 or TRBD2 (5 bases each). Trimming pared 3 bases from V and 4 bases from J, leaving 11 bases between. This CDR3 has 14 residues. Germline V gives CDR1 KGHSH, CDR2 LQKENI. CDR3 sequence: CASSPWDRSDTQYF. The CDR3 DNA reads TGTGCCAGCTCACCCTGGGACCGTTCAGATACGCAGTATTTT.

The chain combines TRBV6-1 with TRBJ2-2, with D perhaps TRBD1 (5 bases). This CDR3 spans 18 amino acids. Germline CDR1 MNHNS, CDR2 SASEGT. V lost 6 bases and J 4 bases, leaving 24 bases between the germline ends. The CDR3, as DNA: TGTGCCAGCAGCTCCCACGGGTTGGCAGGGCGTGGCACCGGGGAGCTGTTTTTT. This translates into CASSSHGLAGRGTGELFF.

This clonotype has a count of ten or more. The chain joins TRBV3-1 to TRBJ2-5, with D hard to call. CDR1 is LGHDT, CDR2 YNNKEL, per germline (reference sequence). The CDR3 sequence is 12 residues long. The CDR3 loop is CATSPSISTQYF. The CDR3 region has the DNA TGTGCGACAAGCCCATCGATCTCCACCCAGTACTTC.

This chain joins TRBV6-1 and TRBJ2-2; the D gene is possibly TRBD1 (5 bases). Trimming took off 6 bases at V and 2 bases at J, with 7 bases between the two ends. The CDR3 sequence is 13 residues long. Germline lookup yields CDR1 MNHNS and CDR2 SASEGT. CDR3 nucleotides: TGTGCCAGCAGACAGGTTAACACCGGGGAGCTGTTTTTT. Encoded protein: CASRQVNTGELFF.

This clonotype was counted between two and nine times. The V gene is TRBV9, the J gene TRBJ2-3; a possible D gene is TRBD2 (5 bases). V was cut by 0 bases and J by 3 bases, with 11 bases left in between. Germline CDR1 SGDLS, CDR2 YYNGEE. This CDR3 is 15 amino acids long. CDR3 in amino acids: CASSVGAGVTDTQYF. The CDR3 DNA is TGTGCCAGCAGCGTAGGGGCCGGGGTAACAGATACGCAGTATTTT.

This clonotype was recorded many times. The chain employs TRBV12-3 or TRBV12-4 and TRBJ1-4, with 7 bases aligning to TRBD1. Germline trimming cut 3 bases from V and 7 bases from J; bases unmatched to any gene: 8. The CDR3 is 15 residues long. In DNA form, the CDR3 reads TGTGCCAGCAGTTTGGTCTACAGGGGAGGTGAAAAACTGTTTTTT. Protein product: CASSLVYRGGEKLFF.

The chain uses TRBV11-1 and TRBJ2-1, with TRBD2 matching 7 bases. Germline loops: CDR1 SGHAT, CDR2 FQDESV (reference sequence). Trimming at V came to 5 bases and at J to 7 bases, leaving 11 bases not matched to a gene. This CDR3 contains 15 residues. CDR3 sequence (DNA): TGTGCCAGCAGCCCGTACCTAGCGGAGTTGAATGAGCAGTTCTTC. Translated: CASSPYLAELNEQFF.

The table lists this clonotype with many counts. CDR3 DNA sequence: TGTGCCAGCAGTCGGACTAGCGGGGCAGATACGCAGTATTTT. Protein product: CASSRTSGADTQYF. V is TRBV5-5 and J is TRBJ2-3, with TRBD2 matching 12 bases. The V and J ends lost 5 bases and 4 bases, in that order; junction bases with no gene match: 2. This CDR3 region has 14 residues. Germline V gene lookup returns CDR1 SGHKS and CDR2 YYEKEE (reference sequence).

This clonotype was recorded at least ten times. The V gene is TRBV11-1, the J gene TRBJ2-1; 7 bases fit TRBD2. Germline CDR1 is SGHAT and CDR2 is FQDESV (reference sequence). Losses at the gene ends were 1 base for V and 6 bases for J; bases not matched to a gene: 9. This CDR3 is built from 16 residues. DNA for the CDR3: TGTGCCAGCAGCTTAGGCCGTGCGGGGGTCCTCAATGAGCAGTTCTTC. Amino acid sequence: CASSLGRAGVLNEQFF. The entire variable domain, with the rest obtained from reference TRBV11-1 and TRBJ2-1, is as follows: EAEVAQSPRYKITEKSQAVAFWCDPISGHATLYWYRQILGQGPELLVQFQDESVVDDSQLPKDRFSAERLKGVDSTLKIQPAELGDSAMYLCASSLGRAGVLNEQFFGPGTRLTVL.

CDR3 sequence: CASHPGTAKHNTEAFF. The CDR3 DNA reads TGTGCCAGTCACCCTGGGACAGCGAAACATAACACTGAAGCTTTCTTT. The chain couples TRBV19 to TRBJ1-1, with TRBD1 matching over 7 bases. The CDR3 length is 16 residues. Germline V gives CDR1 LNHDA, CDR2 SQIVND (reference sequence). With 8 bases clipped from V and 2 bases from J, the junction kept 14 bases outside the gene matches. The full variable domain, with the rest looked up from reference TRBV19 and TRBJ1-1, is DGGITQSPKYLFRKEGQNVTLSCEQNLNHDAMYWYRQDPGQGLRLIYYSQIVNDFQKGDIAEGYSVSREKKESFPLTVTSAQKNPTAFYLCASHPGTAKHNTEAFFGQGTRLTVV.

The CDR3 nucleotides are TGCGCCAGCACCCAGGGGGCAATTGGAAACACCATATATTTT. Protein product: CASTQGAIGNTIYF. This chain joins TRBV5-1 and TRBJ1-3, with 8 bases that match TRBD1. Per germline, CDR1 SGHRS and CDR2 YFSETQ. There are 14 residues in the CDR3. Unmatched junction bases numbered 5, after V lost 6 bases and J lost 3 bases.

As for this clonotype: Given a much more abundant clone one base away, this may be a read error. The chain has TRBV7-6 and TRBJ1-1; D unresolved. Trimming shortened V by 2 bases and J by 1 base, and 11 bases separated the two germline ends. The germline V gene has CDR1 SGHVS and CDR2 FNYEAQ. CDR3 size: 15 residues. CDR3 coding DNA: TGTGCCAGCAGCTTAAGAGGCAGGCAGAACACTGAAGCTTTCTTT. As protein: CASSLRGRQNTEAFF.

As regards this clonotype: One base away lies a much larger clone, so this may be a sequencing read error. The V and J genes are TRBV11-3 and TRBJ2-5; 16 bases agree with TRBD2. The CDR3 covers 18 residues. Looked up from germline, CDR1 is SGHNT and CDR2 is YENEEA. CDR3 protein: CASSMGTSGGAQQETQCF. CDR3 DNA: TGTGCCAGCAGCATGGGGACTAGCGGGGGGGCGCAACAAGAGACCCAGTGCTTC.

In the case of this clonotype: This clone may be a read error of a much larger clone one base away. The conserved final phenylalanine or tryptophan is absent from the CDR3, which likely points to a read error. V and J are TRBV19 and TRBJ1-1, with a weak D call TRBD1 (6 bases). Trimming stripped 7 bases from V and 0 bases from J, with 18 bases between. The CDR3 covers 16 residues. The germline V gene encodes CDR1 LNHDA and CDR2 SQIVND (reference sequence). The CDR3 DNA reads TGTGCCAGTACCATTGGCCGGGACACTTTGAACACTGAAGCTTTCCTT. The encoded protein is CASTIGRDTLNTEAFL.

V usage is TRBV19 and J usage is TRBJ2-7; 9 bases align to TRBD1. Germline V gene lookup returns CDR1 LNHDA and CDR2 SQIVND (reference sequence). This CDR3 is 16 amino acids long. V lost 3 bases to trimming and J lost 4 bases; unmatched junction nucleotides: 10. The CDR3 DNA follows: TGTGCCAGTAGTATTCTACCGGGACAGGGCCTTTACGAGCAGTACTTC. It yields the protein CASSILPGQGLYEQYF. Together with reference TRBV19 and TRBJ2-7, the CDR3 gives the full variable domain: DGGITQSPKYLFRKEGQNVTLSCEQNLNHDAMYWYRQDPGQGLRLIYYSQIVNDFQKGDIAEGYSVSREKKESFPLTVTSAQKNPTAFYLCASSILPGQGLYEQYFGPGTRLTVT.

This clonotype occurred many times. The chain is built from TRBV12-3 or TRBV12-4 and TRBJ1-6, with 11 bases matching TRBD1. V lost 5 bases, J lost 3 bases, and 3 bases stayed unmatched. This CDR3 region has 16 residues. CDR3 bases: TGTGCCAGCAGTCGGACAGGGGGCGGCTATAATTCACCCCTCCACTTT. This translates into CASSRTGGGYNSPLHF.

The rearrangement links TRBV7-9 to TRBJ1-2; 11 bases align to TRBD1. The CDR3 is made up of 17 amino acids. V gave up 0 bases and J gave up 4 bases; unmatched junction bases: 7. CDR1 is SEHNR, CDR2 FQNEAQ, per germline (reference sequence). CDR3 bases: TGTGCCAGCAGCTTAGCAGGGACAGGGGGGTTCGCCTATGGCTACACCTTC. As protein: CASSLAGTGGFAYGYTF.

This clonotype was observed many times. The chain couples TRBV7-9 to TRBJ1-5, with D possibly matching TRBD1 (6 bases). Per the germline V gene, CDR1 is SEHNR and CDR2 is FQNEAQ (reference sequence). This CDR3 region has 15 residues. V lost 5 bases and J 7 bases, leaving 18 bases between the germline ends. The CDR3 nucleotides are TGTGCCAGCAGCCCGGACCGAGGGGGAGGGCAGCCCCAGCATTTT. Translation: CASSPDRGGGQPQHF.

The chain combines TRBV18 with TRBJ1-1; tentatively, D is TRBD1 (5 bases). Germline values: CDR1 KGHSH, CDR2 LQKENI. The ends were cut back, 4 bases at V and 1 base at J, with 10 bases in the middle. CDR3 length: 14 amino acids. The CDR3 region is CASSRQTENTEAFF. The CDR3 DNA sequence: TGTGCCAGCTCACGACAGACAGAGAACACTGAAGCTTTCTTT.

Ten or more counts support this clonotype. V is TRBV5-5 and J is TRBJ2-1, with a possible D match to TRBD1 (5 bases). V was shortened by 4 bases and J by 3 bases, with 14 bases between the two germline ends. This CDR3 contains 15 residues. Per germline, CDR1 SGHKS and CDR2 YYEKEE (reference sequence). CDR3 amino acids: CASSTRDPLYNEQFF. The CDR3 DNA reads TGTGCCAGCAGCACCAGGGATCCGCTCTACAATGAGCAGTTCTTC.

This clonotype has at least ten counts. The chain combines TRBV11-3 with TRBJ1-1; D not resolved. V lost 2 bases to trimming and J lost 1 base, with 5 bases between them. CDR1 SGHNT and CDR2 YENEEA come from the germline V gene. This CDR3 is built from 13 residues. The CDR3 DNA follows: TGTGCCAGCAGCTTACAACAGAACACTGAAGCTTTCTTT. Its protein is CASSLQQNTEAFF.

This clonotype was counted many times. The chain is built from TRBV24-1 and TRBJ2-3, with D unresolved. There are 14 residues in the CDR3. Trimming took off 5 bases at V and 0 bases at J, with 8 bases between the two ends. Per the germline V gene, CDR1 is KGHDR and CDR2 is SFDVKD. CDR3 coding DNA: TGTGCCACCAGTGTGGGCGGTAGCACAGATACGCAGTATTTT. Amino acids: CATSVGGSTDTQYF.

This clonotype was recorded many times. The rearrangement joins TRBV6-1 to TRBJ1-6, with D unclear. This CDR3 spans 18 amino acids. The V gene's germline CDR1 is MNHNS and CDR2 SASEGT. The ends were cut back, 3 bases at V and 0 bases at J, with 15 bases in the middle. CDR3 amino acids: CASSDDGRKGSYNSPLHF. CDR3 bases: TGTGCCAGCAGTGATGATGGGAGAAAGGGCTCCTATAATTCACCCCTCCACTTT.

Turning to this clonotype: A read error may explain this, as a much larger clone is one base away. The chain recombines TRBV9 with TRBJ2-2; D gene uncertain. CDR1 is SGDLS and CDR2 is YYNGEE in the germline V gene. V dropped 7 bases and J dropped 8 bases, with 15 bases sitting between them. The CDR3 is 13 residues long. The CDR3 sequence is CASGFQRAGELFF. As DNA, the CDR3 is TGTGCCAGCGGCTTCCAGCGTGCTGGGGAGCTGTTTTTT.

This clonotype has a handful of counts. This chain joins TRBV10-3 and TRBJ1-4; unclear D gene. The V end was cut by 3 bases, the J end by 8 bases, with 16 bases between. Germline V gene sequence: CDR1 ENHRY, CDR2 SYGVKD. The CDR3 length is 15 residues. CDR3 protein: CAISDDRGGNEKLFF. CDR3 DNA: TGTGCCATCAGTGATGACCGGGGTGGTAACGAAAAACTGTTTTTT.

The chain combines TRBV7-2 with TRBJ1-2; tentatively, D is TRBD1 (6 bases). Between the trimmed V and J ends, which lost 5 bases and 8 bases, there was a span of 12 bases. The germline gives CDR1 SGHTA, CDR2 FQGNSA. The CDR3 covers 12 residues. In DNA form, the CDR3 reads TGTGCCAGCAGCCACCGGAGGGGGGGCTACACCTTC. It codes for CASSHRRGGYTF. Full variable domain (rest looked up from reference TRBV7-2 and TRBJ1-2): GAGVSQSPSNKVTEKGKDVELRCDPISGHTALYWYRQSLGQGLEFLIYFQGNSAPDKSGLPSDRFSAERTGGSVSTLTIQRTQQEDSAVYLCASSHRRGGYTFGSGTRLTVV.

Only a few counts were recorded for this clonotype. The V call is TRBV20-1, the J call TRBJ1-5; D unclear. CDR3 length: 12 residues. Looked up from germline, CDR1 is DFQATT and CDR2 is SNEGSKA (reference sequence). The germline V and J ends were trimmed by 0 bases and 4 bases, with 4 bases remaining between them. This chain's CDR3 is CSARERNQPQHF. DNA of the CDR3: TGCAGTGCTAGAGAGCGTAATCAGCCCCAGCATTTT.

This clonotype was observed many times. The rearrangement uses TRBV5-1 and TRBJ2-1; 9 nucleotides align to TRBD1. CDR3 size: 14 residues. Germline CDR1 is SGHRS and CDR2 is YFSETQ. V lost 4 bases, J lost 5 bases, and 4 bases stayed unmatched. CDR3 loop: CASSGDRVNNEQFF. CDR3 DNA sequence: TGCGCCAGCAGCGGGGACAGGGTAAACAATGAGCAGTTCTTC.